Shown below are 10 T cell receptor beta chains from a single sample sequenced in a study of blood T cell repertoires in COVID-19. Profiling relied on immunoSEQ multiplex PCR, and the TCRdb table lists in-frame clones only, not all of them. This table holds about 240,000 clones, 70% to 90% found once. The sample was PBMCs or T cells enriched from blood (not recorded which). The source is a woman aged 40 to 55 with acute COVID-19.

V usage is TRBV7-6 and J usage is TRBJ1-6; possibly TRBD1 for D (6 bases). This CDR3 spans 16 amino acids. Germline V gives CDR1 SGHVS, CDR2 FNYEAQ. V dropped 5 bases and J dropped 6 bases, with 17 bases sitting between them. CDR3 residues: CASSRSPGERNSPLHF. For the CDR3, the DNA is TGTGCCAGCAGCCGATCACCAGGGGAACGTAATTCACCCCTCCACTTT.

This clone was detected once. This rearrangement joins TRBV14 to TRBJ2-7; 11 positions agree with TRBD2. V lost 5 bases and J lost 6; bases outside the gene matches: 6. The CDR3 consists of 14 residues. Germline CDR1 SGHDN, CDR2 FVKESK. This CDR3 reads CASSETSGSSEQYF. The CDR3, as DNA: TGTGCCAGCAGCGAAACTAGCGGGAGTTCCGAGCAGTACTTC.

This clone was seen a few times. This chain joins TRBV4-1 and TRBJ2-2; 8 nucleotides align to TRBD1. The germline gives CDR1 MGHRA, CDR2 YSYEKL. V dropped 3 bases and J dropped 4; count of bases not matched to a gene: 4. The CDR3 has 15 amino acids. This CDR3 reads CASSQAGQVTGELFF. CDR3 DNA sequence: TGCGCCAGCAGCCAGGCGGGACAGGTCACCGGGGAGCTGTTTTTT.

The chain joins TRBV12-3 or TRBV12-4 to TRBJ1-1; D unclear. The V end was cut by 3 bases, the J end by 6 bases, with 11 bases between. CDR3 length: 13 residues. The CDR3 DNA sequence: TGTGCCAGCAGTTTGACAACAACGTCTGAAGCTTTCTTT. Protein: CASSLTTTSEAFF.

This chain links TRBV4-2 with TRBJ2-7; maybe TRBD1 (6 bases). CDR3 length: 14 amino acids. Trimming took off 2 bases at V and 4 bases at J, with 12 bases between the two ends. Germline V gives CDR1 LGHNA, CDR2 YNFKEQ. This CDR3 is CASSQNRDNYEQYF. The DNA for the CDR3 is TGTGCCAGCAGCCAAAACCGGGACAATTACGAGCAGTACTTC.

V gene TRBV7-2 combines with J gene TRBJ2-7, with 9 bases matching TRBD1. Germline CDR1 SGHTA, CDR2 FQGNSA. V was pared by 5 bases and J by 4 bases, with 9 bases of the junction left unmatched. The CDR3 extends over 15 amino acids. The CDR3 DNA reads as TGTGCCAGCAGCACTAACGGACAGGGGACGTACGAGCAGTACTTC. This codes for CASSTNGQGTYEQYF.

The chain carries TRBV19 and TRBJ1-5, with D maybe TRBD1 (5 bases). The CDR3 has 15 residues. Germline values: CDR1 LNHDA, CDR2 SQIVND (reference sequence). V lost 7 bases, J lost 0 bases, and 13 bases lay in between. The CDR3 DNA is TGTGCCAGTAAGGGGAGGCAGAATAGCAATCAGCCCCAGCATTTT. Its protein product is CASKGRQNSNQPQHF.

This clone was seen once. V is TRBV12-2 and J is TRBJ2-7; the table names TRBD2, a call not compared with the DNA. TRBV12-2 is deemed a pseudogene. The CDR3 is 17 residues long. The CDR3 DNA reads as TGTGCAAGTCGCTTAGTCCCTAGCGGGAGGGCCGATAACGAGCAGTACTTC. This codes for CASRLVPSGRADNEQYF.

This chain links TRBV6-5 with TRBJ1-4; D not certain. Germline lookup yields CDR1 MNHEY and CDR2 SVGAGI. The CDR3 runs 13 residues. V was trimmed by 7 bases and J by 5 bases, leaving 11 bases between them. CDR3 DNA sequence: TGTGCCAGCAACGCGGGGAACAATGAAAAACTGTTTTTT. This translates into CASNAGNNEKLFF.

The gene calls are TRBV14 and TRBJ2-7, with 7 bases aligning to TRBD1. J gave up 4 bases and V 7 bases, and 7 bases lay outside the gene matches. Germline CDR1 and CDR2: SGHDN and FVKESK. The CDR3 has 13 residues. CDR3 amino acids: CASKQGPKYEQYF. The CDR3 region has the DNA TGTGCCAGCAAACAGGGGCCCAAATACGAGCAGTACTTC.